The table lists the clone carrying this T cell receptor beta chain with a few counts. Its specificity is unknown. The data belong to a study of T-cell reconstitution after alpha-beta-depleted transplantation in children. Study results and caveats: Two months or so post-transplant, alpha-beta T cells reportedly derived from several hundred expanded graft clones. T-cell counts and diversity at one year following transplant were attributed mainly to newly produced T cells. Day-60 TCRbeta diversity that was high in some patients was derived from surviving recipient T cells and thymic progenitors.

For TCRbeta, the library was prepared with unique molecular identifiers. MiXCR was run by TCRdb on the PCR reads, yielding one entry per CDR3 protein. Of about 460,000 distinct CDR3 sequences listed, 11% are singletons. The CDR3 length is 13 residues. Germline V gene lookup returns CDR1 SQVTM and CDR2 ANQGSEA. The V and J ends lost 2 bases and 1 base respectively, with 8 bases between them. Sample: PBMCs, mostly from graft donor cells, taken 180 days after TCRalphabeta/CD19-depleted stem cell transplant. The chain combines TRBV29-1 with TRBJ1-1; unclear D gene. The source is a female patient between 2 and 15 years old who had a stem cell transplant for aplastic anemia, so the T cells may come from the graft donor. CDR3 nucleotide sequence: TGCAGCGTTGAAAGGGCAGAGAACACTGAAGCTTTCTTT. It encodes CSVERAENTEAFF.